Here is one TCR beta chain with its context. Its antigen is as yet unknown. Germline lookup yields CDR1 SGHRS and CDR2 YFSETQ. The CDR3 has 14 residues. With 0 bases removed from V and 7 bases from J, the gap between germline ends came to 13 bases. The data were taken from a study of T cell responses to AZD1222 COVID-19 vaccine. Findings of the study overall: Reportedly, nearly half the spike-specific TCRs target unmutated variant regions. A mostly white British donor set with more females was recruited, and clonal diversity was possibly underestimated. Rises in breadth and depth of Spike-specific TCRs came after two AZD1222 doses.

TCRdb keeps only in-frame clones here, not all; method: immunoSEQ multiplex PCR. The table includes 150,000 to 200,000 clones, 90% to 95% detected once. This clonotype originated in an adult who received the AZD1222 COVID-19 vaccine. The J gene is TRBJ1-1, the V gene TRBV5-1; no definite D call. The sequenced sample was peripheral blood, obtained 28 days after the second AZD1222 dose. CDR3 protein: CASSLAQPPIEAFF. CDR3 bases: TGCGCCAGCAGCTTGGCTCAGCCCCCAATTGAAGCTTTCTTT.